This entry describes one TCR beta chain. The sample originates from a study of T cell changes during pregnancy in multiple sclerosis. The data were produced by immunoSEQ multiplex PCR, yet TCRdb's version contains in-frame clones alone and is incomplete. The table lists 95,000 to 100,000 clones, around 90% of them singletons, with around 3% in the top ten. The CDR3 is made up of 13 amino acids. This chain links TRBV21-1 with TRBJ1-1. TRBV21-1 is reported as a pseudogene. The sequenced sample was peripheral blood, obtained in the second trimester of pregnancy. This clonotype was sampled from a female donor with multiple sclerosis, enrolled in a pregnancy study. The CDR3 nucleotides are TGTGCCAGCAATACAAACGGGTACACTGAAGCTTTCTTT. This sequence encodes CASNTNGYTEAFF.